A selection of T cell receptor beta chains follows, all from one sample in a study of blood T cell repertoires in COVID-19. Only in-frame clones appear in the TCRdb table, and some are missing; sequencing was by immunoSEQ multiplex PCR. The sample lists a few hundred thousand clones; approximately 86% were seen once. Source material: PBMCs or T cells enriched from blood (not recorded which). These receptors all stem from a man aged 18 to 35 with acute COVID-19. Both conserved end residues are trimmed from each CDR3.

CDR3aa: ASGLVLSNQAGELF; v_gene: TRBV12-5
CDR3aa: ASTATSGTQETQY; v_gene: TRBV6-5
CDR3aa: ASKPWDTNNYGYT; v_gene: TRBV6-5
CDR3aa: ASYPRGGLEKLF; v_gene: TRBV28
CDR3aa: ASLAGETGELF; v_gene: TRBV28
CDR3aa: ASSPADDHKETQY; v_gene: TRBV5-1
CDR3aa: ASGSGSYLNTEAF; v_gene: TRBV2
CDR3aa: ASSIAAGSRYNEQF; v_gene: TRBV19
CDR3aa: ASSSGGGSPLH; v_gene: TRBV4-2
CDR3aa: ASSQEGQGNEKLF; v_gene: TRBV3-1/TRBV3-2
CDR3aa: ASSPRAGDSYEQY; v_gene: TRBV18
CDR3aa: VTIAQDYEQY; v_gene: TRBV28
CDR3aa: AWSVKGGAVEKLF; v_gene: TRBV30
CDR3aa: ASSQDGTSDNEQF; v_gene: TRBV4-2
CDR3aa: ASSDREETEAF; v_gene: TRBV6-1
CDR3aa: AWSVRGTHTGELF; v_gene: TRBV30